Listed here is a single T cell receptor beta chain. The sample originates from a study of neoadjuvant nivolumab and ipilimumab in lung cancer. Assay used: immunoSEQ multiplex PCR; TCRdb lists only in-frame clones, some missing. The sample consists of under 35,000 clones, 90% of them appearing once. Trimming took 5 bases from V and 2 from J, leaving 14 bases between them. The CDR3 is 15 residues long. The germline gives CDR1 SEHNR, CDR2 FQNEAQ (reference sequence). This specimen was peripheral blood, taken after neoadjuvant nivolumab, alone or with ipilimumab, at or shortly before surgery. The receptor was derived from an adult with non-small cell lung cancer. This chain connects TRBV7-9 to TRBJ2-3, with D possibly being TRBD2 (7 bases). In DNA form, the CDR3 reads TGTGCCAGCAGCCCCCCTGGGGGGGCCACAGATACGCAGTATTTT. As protein: CASSPPGGATDTQYF.